The TCR beta chain described here comes from a study of blood T cell repertoires in COVID-19. V lost 8 bases and J lost 5, with 12 bases in between. The length of the CDR3 is 12 residues. Germline lookup yields CDR1 MNHEY and CDR2 SMNVEV (reference sequence). The data were produced by immunoSEQ multiplex PCR, yet TCRdb's version contains in-frame clones alone and is incomplete. The top ten clones hold 2.5% to 3.5% of a sample with 350,000 to 400,000 clones, about 90% of them seen once. The V gene is TRBV27, the J gene TRBJ2-5; no definite D call. This sequence was found in a woman aged 25 to 39 who had recovered from COVID-19. Sequencing was performed on PBMCs or T cells enriched from blood (not recorded which). This CDR3 is CASGYFGETQYF. In DNA form, the CDR3 reads TGTGCCAGCGGTTACTTCGGGGAGACCCAGTACTTC.